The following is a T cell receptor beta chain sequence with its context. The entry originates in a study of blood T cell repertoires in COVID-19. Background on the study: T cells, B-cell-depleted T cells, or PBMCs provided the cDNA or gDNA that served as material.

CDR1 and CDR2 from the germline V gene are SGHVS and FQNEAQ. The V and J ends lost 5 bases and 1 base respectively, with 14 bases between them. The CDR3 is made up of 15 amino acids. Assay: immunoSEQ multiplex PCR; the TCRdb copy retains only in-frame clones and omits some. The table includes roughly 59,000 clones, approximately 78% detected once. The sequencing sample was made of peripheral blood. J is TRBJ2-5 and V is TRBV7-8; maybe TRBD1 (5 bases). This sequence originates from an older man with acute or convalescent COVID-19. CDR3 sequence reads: CASSPGRFSQETQYF. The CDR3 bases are TGTGCCAGCAGCCCAGGGCGGTTTTCCCAAGAGACCCAGTACTTC.